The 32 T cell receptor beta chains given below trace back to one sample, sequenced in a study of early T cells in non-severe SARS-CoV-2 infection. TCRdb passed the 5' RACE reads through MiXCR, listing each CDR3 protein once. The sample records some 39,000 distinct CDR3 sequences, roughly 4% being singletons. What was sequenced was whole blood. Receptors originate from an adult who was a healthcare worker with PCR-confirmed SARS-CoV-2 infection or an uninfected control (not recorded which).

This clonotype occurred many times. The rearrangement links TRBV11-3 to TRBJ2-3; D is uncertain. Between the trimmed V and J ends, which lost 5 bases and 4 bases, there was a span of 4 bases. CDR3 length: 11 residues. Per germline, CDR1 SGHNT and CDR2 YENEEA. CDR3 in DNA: TGTGCCAGCAGCCCATCAGATACGCAGTATTTT. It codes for CASSPSDTQYF.

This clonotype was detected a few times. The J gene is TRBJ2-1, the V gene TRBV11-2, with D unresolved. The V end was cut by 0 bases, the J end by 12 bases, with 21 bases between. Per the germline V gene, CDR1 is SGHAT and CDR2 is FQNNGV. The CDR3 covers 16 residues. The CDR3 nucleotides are TGTGCCAGCAGCTTAGAGCCGCCCTCCGCGGTTCAAGGGCAGTTCTTC. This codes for CASSLEPPSAVQGQFF.

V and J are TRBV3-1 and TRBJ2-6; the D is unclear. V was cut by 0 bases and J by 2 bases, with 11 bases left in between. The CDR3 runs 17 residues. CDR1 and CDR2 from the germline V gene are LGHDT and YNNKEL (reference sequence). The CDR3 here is CASSQDPRSPGANVLTF. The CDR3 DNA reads TGTGCCAGCAGCCAAGATCCGAGGTCTCCTGGGGCCAACGTCCTGACTTTC. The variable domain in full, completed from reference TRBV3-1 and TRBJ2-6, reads DTAVSQTPKYLVTQMGNDKSIKCEQNLGHDTMYWYKQDSKKFLKIMFSYNNKELIINETVPNRFSPKSPDKAHLNLHINSLELGDSAVYFCASSQDPRSPGANVLTFGAGSRLTVL.

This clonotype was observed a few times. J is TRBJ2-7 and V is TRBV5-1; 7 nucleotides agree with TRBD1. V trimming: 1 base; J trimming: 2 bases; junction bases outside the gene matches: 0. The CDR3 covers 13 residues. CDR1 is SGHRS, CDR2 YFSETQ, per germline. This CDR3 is CASSLTGAYEQYF. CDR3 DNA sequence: TGCGCCAGCAGCTTGACAGGGGCCTACGAGCAGTACTTC.

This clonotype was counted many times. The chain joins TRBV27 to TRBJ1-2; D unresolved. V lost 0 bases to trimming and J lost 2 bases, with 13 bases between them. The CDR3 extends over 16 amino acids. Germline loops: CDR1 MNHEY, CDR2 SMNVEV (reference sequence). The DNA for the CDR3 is TGTGCCAGCAGTTTATCGGGATTAACATTCAACTATGGCTACACCTTC. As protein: CASSLSGLTFNYGYTF.

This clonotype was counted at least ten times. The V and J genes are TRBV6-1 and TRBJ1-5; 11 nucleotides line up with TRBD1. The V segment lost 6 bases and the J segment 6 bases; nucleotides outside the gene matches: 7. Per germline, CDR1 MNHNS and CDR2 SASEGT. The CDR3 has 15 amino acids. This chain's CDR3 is CASRSGTGGFQPQHF. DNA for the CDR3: TGTGCCAGCAGATCCGGGACAGGGGGTTTTCAGCCCCAGCATTTT.

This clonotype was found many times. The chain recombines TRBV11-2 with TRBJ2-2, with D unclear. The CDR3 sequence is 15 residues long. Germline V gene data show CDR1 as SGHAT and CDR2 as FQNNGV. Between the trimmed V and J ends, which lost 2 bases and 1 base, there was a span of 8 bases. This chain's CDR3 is CASSLLIRNTGELFF. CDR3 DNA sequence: TGTGCCAGCAGCTTACTTATTAGGAACACCGGGGAGCTGTTTTTT.

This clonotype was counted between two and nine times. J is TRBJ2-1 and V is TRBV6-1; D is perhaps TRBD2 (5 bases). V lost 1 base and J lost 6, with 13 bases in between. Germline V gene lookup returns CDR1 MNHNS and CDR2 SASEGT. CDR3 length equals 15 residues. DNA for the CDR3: TGTGCCAGCAGTGAAGTCGGGGTGGGCCGCAATGAGCAGTTCTTC. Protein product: CASSEVGVGRNEQFF.

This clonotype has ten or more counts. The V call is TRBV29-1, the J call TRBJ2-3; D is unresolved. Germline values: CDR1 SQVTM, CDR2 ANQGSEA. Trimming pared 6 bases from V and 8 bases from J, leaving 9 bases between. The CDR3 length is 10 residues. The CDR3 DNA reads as TGCAGCGTCTTCGCGAGTACGCAGTATTTT. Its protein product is CSVFASTQYF.

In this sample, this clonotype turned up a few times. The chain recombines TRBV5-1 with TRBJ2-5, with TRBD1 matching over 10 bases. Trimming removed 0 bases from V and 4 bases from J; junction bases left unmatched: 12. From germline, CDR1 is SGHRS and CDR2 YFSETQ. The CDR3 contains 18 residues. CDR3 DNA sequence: TGCGCCAGCAGCTTGGGCGGGACAGGGGCCCTGCCGGGAGAGACCCAGTACTTC. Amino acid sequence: CASSLGGTGALPGETQYF.

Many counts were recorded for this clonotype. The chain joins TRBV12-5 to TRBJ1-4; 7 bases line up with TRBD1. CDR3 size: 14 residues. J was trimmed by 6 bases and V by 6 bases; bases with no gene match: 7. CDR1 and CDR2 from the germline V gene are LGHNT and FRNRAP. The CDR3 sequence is CASGVRQGDEKLFF. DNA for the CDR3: TGTGCTAGTGGGGTTAGACAGGGCGATGAAAAACTGTTTTTT.

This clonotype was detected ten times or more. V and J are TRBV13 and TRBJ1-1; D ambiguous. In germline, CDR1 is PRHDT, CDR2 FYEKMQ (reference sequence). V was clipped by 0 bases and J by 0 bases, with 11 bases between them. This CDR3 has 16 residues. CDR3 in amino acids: CASSLGSRIVNTEAFF. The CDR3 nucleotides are TGTGCCAGCAGCTTAGGATCCCGGATAGTGAACACTGAAGCTTTCTTT.

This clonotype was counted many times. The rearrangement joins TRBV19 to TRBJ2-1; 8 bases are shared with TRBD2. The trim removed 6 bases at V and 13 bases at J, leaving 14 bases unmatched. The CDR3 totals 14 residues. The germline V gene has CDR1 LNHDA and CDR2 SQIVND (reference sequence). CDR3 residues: CASSFSYTSGLQFF. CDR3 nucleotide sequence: TGTGCCAGTAGCTTCTCCTATACTAGCGGACTACAGTTCTTC.

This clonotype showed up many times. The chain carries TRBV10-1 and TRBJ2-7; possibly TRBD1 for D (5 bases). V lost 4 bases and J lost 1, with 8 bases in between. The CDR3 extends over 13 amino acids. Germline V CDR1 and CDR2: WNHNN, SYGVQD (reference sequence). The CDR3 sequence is CASSADSSYEQYF. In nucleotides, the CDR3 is TGCGCCAGCAGTGCCGACAGTTCCTACGAGCAGTACTTC.

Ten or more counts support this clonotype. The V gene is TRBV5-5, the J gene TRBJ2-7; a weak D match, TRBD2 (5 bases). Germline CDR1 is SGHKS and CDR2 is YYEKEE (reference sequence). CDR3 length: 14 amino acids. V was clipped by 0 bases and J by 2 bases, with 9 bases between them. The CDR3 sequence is CASSLEWTAYEQYF. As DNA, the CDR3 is TGTGCCAGCAGCTTGGAATGGACTGCCTACGAGCAGTACTTC.

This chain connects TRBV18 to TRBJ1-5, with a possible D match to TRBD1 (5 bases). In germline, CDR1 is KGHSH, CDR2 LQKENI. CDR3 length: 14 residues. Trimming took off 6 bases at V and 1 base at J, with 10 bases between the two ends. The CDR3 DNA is TGTGCCAGCTCGCCAAGGGACAGCAATCAGCCCCAGCATTTT. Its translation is CASSPRDSNQPQHF.

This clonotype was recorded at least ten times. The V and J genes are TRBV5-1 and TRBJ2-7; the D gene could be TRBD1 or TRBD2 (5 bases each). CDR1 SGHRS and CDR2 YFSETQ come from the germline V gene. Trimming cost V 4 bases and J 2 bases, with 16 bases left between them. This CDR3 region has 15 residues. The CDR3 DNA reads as TGCGCCAGCAGCCCGCCGGGACGCGAACCCTACGAGCAGTACTTC. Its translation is CASSPPGREPYEQYF.

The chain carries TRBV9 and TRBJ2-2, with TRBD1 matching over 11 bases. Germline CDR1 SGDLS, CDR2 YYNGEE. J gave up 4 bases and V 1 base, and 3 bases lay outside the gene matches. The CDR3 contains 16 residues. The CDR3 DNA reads TGTGCCAGCAGCGTATCCGGGACAGGGGGCACCGGGGAGCTGTTTTTT. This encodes CASSVSGTGGTGELFF.

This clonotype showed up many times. The CDR3 nucleotides are TGTGCCAGCAGTTGGGGCGGACAGGGGGCCTACGAGCAGTACTTC. Its protein product is CASSWGGQGAYEQYF. V usage is TRBV6-6 and J usage is TRBJ2-7, with TRBD1 matching 10 bases. The junction had 5 bases not matched to a gene; V was cut back by 4 bases and J by 2 bases. This CDR3 is 15 amino acids long. The V gene's germline CDR1 is MNHNY and CDR2 SVGAGI (reference sequence).

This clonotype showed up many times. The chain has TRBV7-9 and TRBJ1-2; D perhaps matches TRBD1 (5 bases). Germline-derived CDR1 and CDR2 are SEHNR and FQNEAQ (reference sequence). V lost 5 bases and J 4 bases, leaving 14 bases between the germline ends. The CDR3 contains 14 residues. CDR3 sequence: CASSPRDSPYGYTF. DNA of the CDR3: TGTGCCAGCAGCCCAAGGGACTCCCCCTATGGCTACACCTTC.

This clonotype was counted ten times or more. CDR3 coding DNA: TGTGCCAGCAGCCAAGCGGTTTCCTACAATGAGCAGTTCTTC. It translates to CASSQAVSYNEQFF. This rearrangement joins TRBV5-4 to TRBJ2-1, with a weak D call TRBD2 (5 bases). This CDR3 comprises 14 residues. Trimming stripped 4 bases from V and 1 base from J, with 9 bases between. Germline values: CDR1 SGHNT, CDR2 YYREEE (reference sequence).

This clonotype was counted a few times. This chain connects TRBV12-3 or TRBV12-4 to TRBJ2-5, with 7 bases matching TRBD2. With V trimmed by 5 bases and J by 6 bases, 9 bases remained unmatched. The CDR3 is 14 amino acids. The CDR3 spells CASSLREVFKTQYF. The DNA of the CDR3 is TGTGCCAGCAGTCTACGGGAGGTATTTAAGACCCAGTACTTC.

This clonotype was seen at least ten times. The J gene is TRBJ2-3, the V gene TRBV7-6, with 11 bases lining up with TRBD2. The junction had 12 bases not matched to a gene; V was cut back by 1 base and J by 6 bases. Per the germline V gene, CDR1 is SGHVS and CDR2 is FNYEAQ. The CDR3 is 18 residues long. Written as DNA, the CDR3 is TGTGCCAGCAGCTTAGTGGGGACTAGCGGCTCCGGGGCGGATACGCAGTATTTT. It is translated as CASSLVGTSGSGADTQYF.

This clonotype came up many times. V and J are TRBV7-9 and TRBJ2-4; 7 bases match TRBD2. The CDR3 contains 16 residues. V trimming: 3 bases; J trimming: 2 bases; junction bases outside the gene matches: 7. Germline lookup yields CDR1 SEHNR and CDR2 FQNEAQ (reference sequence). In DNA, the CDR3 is TGTGCCAGCAGCTTGGAGGGAGGGCGGACCAAAAACATTCAGTACTTC. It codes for CASSLEGGRTKNIQYF.

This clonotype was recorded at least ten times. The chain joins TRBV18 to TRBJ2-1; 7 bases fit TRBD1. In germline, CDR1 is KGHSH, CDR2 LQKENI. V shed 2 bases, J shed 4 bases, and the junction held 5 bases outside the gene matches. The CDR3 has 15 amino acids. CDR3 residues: CASSPGQEMYNEQFF. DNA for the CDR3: TGTGCCAGCTCACCAGGACAGGAGATGTACAATGAGCAGTTCTTC.

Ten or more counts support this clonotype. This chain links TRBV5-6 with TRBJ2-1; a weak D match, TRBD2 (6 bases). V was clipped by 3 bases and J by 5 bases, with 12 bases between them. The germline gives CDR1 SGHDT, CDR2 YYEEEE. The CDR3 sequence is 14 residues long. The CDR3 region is CASSSGTSDNEQFF. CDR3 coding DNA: TGTGCCAGCAGCTCCGGGACTTCAGACAATGAGCAGTTCTTC.

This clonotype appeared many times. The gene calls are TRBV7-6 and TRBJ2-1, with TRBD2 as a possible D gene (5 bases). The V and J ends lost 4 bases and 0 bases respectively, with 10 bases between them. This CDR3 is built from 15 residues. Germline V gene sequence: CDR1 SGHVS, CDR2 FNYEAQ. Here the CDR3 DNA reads TGTGCCAGCAGCTCGAGGGCAGACTCCTACAATGAGCAGTTCTTC. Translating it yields CASSSRADSYNEQFF.

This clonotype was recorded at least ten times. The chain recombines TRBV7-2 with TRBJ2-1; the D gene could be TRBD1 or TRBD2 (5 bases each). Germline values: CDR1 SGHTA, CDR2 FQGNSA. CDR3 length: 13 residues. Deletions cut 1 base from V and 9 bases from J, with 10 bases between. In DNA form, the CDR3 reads TGTGCCAGCAGCTTAGTTCATGGGACTGAGCAGTTCTTC. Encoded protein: CASSLVHGTEQFF.

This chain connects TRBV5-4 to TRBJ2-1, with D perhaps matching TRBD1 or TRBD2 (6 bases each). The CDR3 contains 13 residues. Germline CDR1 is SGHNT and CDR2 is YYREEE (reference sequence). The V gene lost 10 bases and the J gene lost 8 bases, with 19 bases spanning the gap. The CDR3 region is CASTRGRPHEQFF. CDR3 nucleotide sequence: TGTGCCTCGACTAGGGGGAGGCCCCATGAGCAGTTCTTC.

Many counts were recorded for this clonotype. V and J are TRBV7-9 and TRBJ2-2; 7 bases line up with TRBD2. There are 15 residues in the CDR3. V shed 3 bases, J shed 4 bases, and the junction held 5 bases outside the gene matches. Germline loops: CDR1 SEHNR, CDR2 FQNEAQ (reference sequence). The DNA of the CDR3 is TGTGCCAGCAGCTTTCGACTAGCTATCACCGGGGAGCTGTTTTTT. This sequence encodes CASSFRLAITGELFF.

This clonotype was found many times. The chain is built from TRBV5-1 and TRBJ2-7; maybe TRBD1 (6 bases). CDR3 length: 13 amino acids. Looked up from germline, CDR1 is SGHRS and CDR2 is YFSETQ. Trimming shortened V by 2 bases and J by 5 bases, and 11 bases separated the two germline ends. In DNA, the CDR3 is TGCGCCAGCAGCTTCGCTGGACAGCACGAGCAGTACTTC. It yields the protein CASSFAGQHEQYF.

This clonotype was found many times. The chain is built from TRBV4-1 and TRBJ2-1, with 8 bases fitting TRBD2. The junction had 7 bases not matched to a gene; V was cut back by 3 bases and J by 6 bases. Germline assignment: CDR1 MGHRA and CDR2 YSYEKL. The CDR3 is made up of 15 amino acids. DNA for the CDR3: TGCGCCAGCAGCCACGAACAGACTAGCGCCAATGAGCAGTTCTTC. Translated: CASSHEQTSANEQFF.